One sample yielded the 30 T cell receptor beta chains listed below, sequenced in a study of shared clonotypes between healthy human individuals. Assay: immunoSEQ multiplex PCR; the TCRdb copy retains only in-frame clones and omits some. Among around 2,100,000 clones, about 95% were seen once, and the ten largest hold less than 1.5%. Naive CD8 cells comprised CD45RO-negative, CCR7-positively selected cells, excluding terminally differentiated effector memory CD45RA+ cells. The sequencing sample was made of naive CD8+ T cells sorted from blood. All receptors derive from a man between 18 and 35 years old in good health.

The gene calls are TRBV15 and TRBJ2-2; D unresolved. Germline CDR1 reads LNHNV; CDR2 reads YYDKDF (reference sequence). Trimming pared 7 bases from V and 5 bases from J, leaving 14 bases between. The CDR3 extends over 14 amino acids. The CDR3 coding sequence is TGTGCCACCATGGGCATATTAGGGACCGGGGAGCTGTTTTTT. It translates to CATMGILGTGELFF.

This clone was observed a single time. The chain carries TRBV6-5 and TRBJ2-7, with 14 bases aligning to TRBD2. V lost 6 bases to trimming and J lost 4 bases; unmatched junction nucleotides: 2. The germline V gene encodes CDR1 MNHEY and CDR2 SVGAGI. CDR3 length: 14 amino acids. CDR3 residues: CASRGTSGGYEQYF. DNA of the CDR3: TGTGCCAGCAGGGGGACTAGCGGGGGATACGAGCAGTACTTC.

The chain links TRBV6-5 to TRBJ1-2; D is unresolved. V lost 11 bases, J lost 1 base, and 14 bases lay in between. Germline lookup yields CDR1 MNHEY and CDR2 SVGAGI. The CDR3 length is 13 residues. This chain's CDR3 is CAAWSGVNYGYTF. In DNA, the CDR3 is TGTGCCGCTTGGTCAGGAGTTAACTATGGCTACACCTTC.

This clone was seen only once. The chain employs TRBV7-6 and TRBJ2-5, with 12 bases that match TRBD2. Germline V gene lookup returns CDR1 SGHVS and CDR2 FNYEAQ. J lost 2 bases, V lost 4 bases, and 11 bases had no gene match. The CDR3 totals 18 residues. The CDR3 sequence is CASSYRLAGEPIQETQYF. The CDR3 DNA follows: TGTGCCAGCAGCTACCGACTAGCGGGAGAGCCAATTCAAGAGACCCAGTACTTC.

This clone has just one count. The J gene is TRBJ2-1, the V gene TRBV2, with D unresolved. V lost 3 bases to trimming and J lost 7 bases, with 16 bases between them. Germline CDR1 is SNHLY and CDR2 is FYNNEI. The CDR3 has 15 amino acids. The CDR3 DNA sequence: TGTGCCAGCAGTGACGACTCCGGGTCGCTTAATGAGCAGTTCTTC. Residues: CASSDDSGSLNEQFF. Drawing the rest from reference TRBV2 and TRBJ2-1, the complete variable domain is EPEVTQTPSHQVTQMGQEVILRCVPISNHLYFYWYRQILGQKVEFLVSFYNNEISEKSEIFDDQFSVERPDGSNFTLKIRSTKLEDSAMYFCASSDDSGSLNEQFFGPGTRLTVL.

The V gene is TRBV2, the J gene TRBJ1-1; 8 nucleotides agree with TRBD1. This CDR3 is 14 amino acids long. V shed 7 bases and J 4 bases; nucleotides not matched to a gene: 8. Germline values: CDR1 SNHLY, CDR2 FYNNEI. CDR3: CASTLGQGITEAFF. The CDR3 DNA is TGTGCCAGCACCCTAGGACAGGGAATCACTGAAGCTTTCTTT.

The table lists this clone with a count of one. This chain joins TRBV19 and TRBJ2-7; 7 bases line up with TRBD1. The CDR3 has 13 residues. V dropped 7 bases and J dropped 2; count of bases not matched to a gene: 5. The germline V gene encodes CDR1 LNHDA and CDR2 SQIVND (reference sequence). The CDR3 region is CASNSGTAYEQYF. CDR3 DNA: TGTGCCAGTAATTCCGGGACAGCCTACGAGCAGTACTTC.

The chain links TRBV5-4 to TRBJ2-3, with 9 bases lining up with TRBD2. Germline CDR1 is SGHNT and CDR2 is YYREEE (reference sequence). The CDR3 runs to 13 residues. V trimming: 10 bases; J trimming: 6 bases; junction bases outside the gene matches: 9. The CDR3 is CAFVSGGTDTQYF. The CDR3 DNA sequence: TGTGCCTTTGTTAGCGGGGGTACCGATACGCAGTATTTT.

This clone was found once. The same CDR3 can be traced to other DNA sequences in this sample. This chain connects TRBV4-1 to TRBJ2-7, with 16 bases that match TRBD2. Germline V CDR1 and CDR2: MGHRA, YSYEKL. V trimming: 3 bases; J trimming: 2 bases; junction bases outside the gene matches: 1. CDR3 length: 16 amino acids. The CDR3 sequence: CASSQGLAGGPYEQYF. The CDR3 region has the DNA TGCGCCAGCAGCCAGGGACTAGCGGGGGGGCCCTACGAGCAGTACTTC.

The chain couples TRBV6-5 to TRBJ2-7; TRBD2 is a possible D gene (5 bases). Germline CDR1 reads MNHEY; CDR2 reads SVGAGI. The CDR3 runs 12 residues. The germline V and J ends were trimmed by 5 bases and 6 bases, with 11 bases remaining between them. The CDR3 nucleotides read TGTGCCAGCAGTCTGGACGGAGGCGAGCAGTACTTC. Protein: CASSLDGGEQYF.

The chain combines TRBV27 with TRBJ2-5; D is ambiguous. The germline V and J ends were trimmed by 8 bases and 4 bases, with 17 bases remaining between them. CDR3 length: 14 residues. Germline V gene lookup returns CDR1 MNHEY and CDR2 SMNVEV (reference sequence). CDR3 residues: CASRSDRGRETQYF. DNA of the CDR3: TGTGCCAGCCGAAGCGACCGAGGACGAGAGACCCAGTACTTC.

The chain carries TRBV28 and TRBJ2-1; 9 nucleotides align to TRBD1. Per germline, CDR1 MDHEN and CDR2 SYDVKM. This CDR3 contains 18 residues. The J segment lost 2 bases and the V segment lost 2 bases, leaving 10 bases of the junction unmatched. The CDR3 bases are TGTGCCAGCAGTTTAAGGTCTTCAAGACAGGGGGCCTACAATGAGCAGTTCTTC. Protein product: CASSLRSSRQGAYNEQFF.

V is TRBV9 and J is TRBJ2-2; TRBD2 is a possible D gene (6 bases). Germline CDR1 and CDR2: SGDLS and YYNGEE. The ends were cut back, 4 bases at V and 4 bases at J, with 17 bases in the middle. The CDR3 consists of 16 residues. The DNA of the CDR3 is TGTGCCAGCAGCACCTTTGGAGGGGACCTCACCGGGGAGCTGTTTTTT. It codes for CASSTFGGDLTGELFF.

The rearrangement joins TRBV7-9 to TRBJ2-1; D might be TRBD2 (6 bases). The CDR3 is 12 amino acids. Germline loops: CDR1 SEHNR, CDR2 FQNEAQ (reference sequence). Trimming took 7 bases from V and 10 from J, leaving 14 bases between them. CDR3 region: CASIQQAGEQFF. The CDR3 DNA is TGTGCCAGCATCCAGCAGGCGGGGGAGCAGTTCTTC.

V and J are TRBV6-1 and TRBJ1-5; TRBD1 agrees at 9 bases. The V gene end was trimmed by 4 bases and the J gene end by 0 bases; junction bases not matched to a gene: 1. CDR3 length: 15 amino acids. The germline V gene encodes CDR1 MNHNS and CDR2 SASEGT. CDR3 coding DNA: TGTGCCAGCAGTGGGGACAGGGCTAGCAATCAGCCCCAGCATTTT. It encodes CASSGDRASNQPQHF.

The V and J genes are TRBV27 and TRBJ2-7, with D unclear. Germline V gives CDR1 MNHEY, CDR2 SMNVEV (reference sequence). Trimming cost V 8 bases and J 7 bases, with 12 bases left between them. The CDR3 totals 11 residues. The CDR3 protein is CASVSSGEQYF. In nucleotides, the CDR3 is TGTGCCAGCGTCTCCTCCGGGGAGCAGTACTTC.

V and J are TRBV5-1 and TRBJ2-7; 9 bases agree with TRBD2. V was clipped by 4 bases and J by 4 bases; unmatched bases: 6. CDR3 length equals 14 residues. Germline assignment: CDR1 SGHRS and CDR2 YFSETQ. The CDR3 is CASSDTGLAYEQYF. The CDR3 DNA reads as TGCGCCAGCAGCGATACCGGACTAGCGTACGAGCAGTACTTC.

V gene TRBV29-1 combines with J gene TRBJ2-1; a possible D gene is TRBD2 (5 bases). The length of the CDR3 is 16 residues. V was clipped by 4 bases and J by 4 bases, with 20 bases between them. Germline V gives CDR1 SQVTM, CDR2 ANQGSEA. This CDR3 is CSVVGLAHKVYNEQFF. The CDR3 region has the DNA TGCAGCGTTGTCGGCCTAGCACACAAAGTTTACAATGAGCAGTTCTTC.

The chain joins TRBV9 to TRBJ2-5; 10 bases agree with TRBD2. Per germline, CDR1 SGDLS and CDR2 YYNGEE. This CDR3 contains 14 residues. The trim removed 1 base at V and 5 bases at J, leaving 2 bases unmatched. The CDR3 sequence is CASSVKGLAETQYF. The CDR3 DNA reads as TGTGCCAGCAGCGTAAAGGGACTAGCGGAGACCCAGTACTTC.

The chain employs TRBV4-1 and TRBJ1-2, with 8 bases fitting TRBD1. The CDR3 runs 15 residues. Germline V gives CDR1 MGHRA, CDR2 YSYEKL. With 0 bases clipped from V and 5 bases from J, the junction kept 5 bases outside the gene matches. The CDR3 nucleotides read TGCGCCAGCAGCCAAGATCGACAGGGGTTTTATGGCTACACCTTC. It is translated as CASSQDRQGFYGYTF.

The chain is built from TRBV28 and TRBJ2-1; either TRBD1 or TRBD2 may fit D (6 bases each). Germline-derived CDR1 and CDR2 are MDHEN and SYDVKM. The CDR3 covers 12 residues. V was cut by 7 bases and J by 9 bases, with 13 bases left in between. The DNA for the CDR3 is TGTGCCAGCACCCTAGGGGGGAGTGAGCAGTTCTTC. Translated, it gives CASTLGGSEQFF.

V gene TRBV5-4 combines with J gene TRBJ1-2, with 8 bases that match TRBD1. The CDR3 is 15 amino acids. Germline loops: CDR1 SGHNT, CDR2 YYREEE (reference sequence). J lost 3 bases, V lost 0 bases, and 4 bases had no gene match. Written as DNA, the CDR3 is TGTGCCAGCAGCTTGGTCCCAGGGGGCGACTATGGCTACACCTTC. Its translation is CASSLVPGGDYGYTF.

This chain joins TRBV27 and TRBJ2-7; D might be TRBD1 (7 bases). V lost 5 bases to trimming and J lost 2 bases, with 13 bases between them. Germline loops: CDR1 MNHEY, CDR2 SMNVEV (reference sequence). This CDR3 has 14 residues. Here the CDR3 reads CASSMQGGPYEQYF. CDR3 coding DNA: TGTGCCAGCAGTATGCAGGGGGGACCCTACGAGCAGTACTTC.

The CDR3 DNA is TGTGCCAGCAGCGACGCGGGGGTAACAGATACGCAGTATTTT. Protein sequence: CASSDAGVTDTQYF. The rearrangement uses TRBV9 and TRBJ2-3; 7 bases fit TRBD2. The ends lost 3 bases at V and 3 bases at J; junction bases unmatched: 4. Germline loops: CDR1 SGDLS, CDR2 YYNGEE. The CDR3 spans 14 residues.

The chain uses TRBV7-9 and TRBJ2-7, with 7 bases identical to TRBD1. V trimming: 2 bases; J trimming: 5 bases; junction bases outside the gene matches: 12. Germline loops: CDR1 SEHNR, CDR2 FQNEAQ (reference sequence). CDR3 length: 16 amino acids. This chain's CDR3 is CASSLTWGTGENEQYF. The CDR3 region has the DNA TGTGCCAGCAGCTTAACCTGGGGAACAGGGGAAAACGAGCAGTACTTC.

In the case of this clone: Within the sample, other DNA sequences also encode this same CDR3. This sequence joins TRBV7-2 and TRBJ2-1; D might be TRBD2 (6 bases). V lost 5 bases and J 0 bases, leaving 8 bases between the germline ends. Germline CDR1 is SGHTA and CDR2 is FQGNSA. CDR3 length: 14 residues. CDR3 in amino acids: CASSPGGSYNEQFF. The CDR3 nucleotides read TGTGCCAGCAGCCCCGGGGGCTCCTACAATGAGCAGTTCTTC.

The V and J genes are TRBV6-6 and TRBJ1-5; tentative D call: TRBD1 (5 bases). V was trimmed by 4 bases and J by 2 bases, leaving 9 bases between them. The CDR3 consists of 14 residues. CDR1 is MNHNY and CDR2 is SVGAGI in the germline V gene (reference sequence). In DNA form, the CDR3 reads TGTGCCAGCAGTTTGGGACGCGGCAATCAGCCCCAGCATTTT. Protein: CASSLGRGNQPQHF.

This chain links TRBV27 with TRBJ1-1; no clear D. Trimming removed 8 bases at V and 1 base at J, with 11 bases between. The CDR3 is 13 residues long. Germline loops: CDR1 MNHEY, CDR2 SMNVEV (reference sequence). CDR3 sequence reads: CASGLGRNTEAFF. In DNA, the CDR3 is TGTGCCAGCGGATTGGGCCGGAACACTGAAGCTTTCTTT.

V gene TRBV10-2 combines with J gene TRBJ2-3; perhaps D is TRBD1 or TRBD2 (6 bases each). This CDR3 comprises 16 residues. V gave up 2 bases and J gave up 5 bases, with 17 bases separating them. Germline values: CDR1 WSHSY, CDR2 SAAADI. The CDR3 reads CASSEHQGRGGDTQYF. In nucleotides, the CDR3 is TGCGCCAGCAGTGAGCATCAGGGCAGGGGAGGAGATACGCAGTATTTT.

The gene calls are TRBV4-1 and TRBJ2-7; D gene ambiguous. V dropped 3 bases and J dropped 2 bases, with 8 bases sitting between them. This CDR3 has 13 residues. The germline gives CDR1 MGHRA, CDR2 YSYEKL. The chain's CDR3 is CASSQNVAYEQYF. The CDR3 bases are TGCGCCAGCAGCCAGAACGTCGCCTACGAGCAGTACTTC.